The 25 T cell receptor beta chains below were found in one sample sequenced in a study of identical twins. TCRdb processed the 5' RACE reads anew with MiXCR; each CDR3 protein has one entry. The sample has 400,000 to 550,000 distinct CDR3 sequences; less than 25% are singletons. The data also belong to a second study, concerning T cells expressing NK-cell markers.

Source material: CD4+ T cells sorted from blood. These receptors all stem from a woman aged 18-30 years in good health.

The chain combines TRBV4-3 with TRBJ1-4; a possible D gene is TRBD1 (6 bases). Trimming shortened V by 1 base and J by 8 bases, and 14 bases separated the two germline ends. The CDR3 has 15 amino acids. Germline CDR1 reads LGHNA; CDR2 reads YSLEER. CDR3 coding DNA: TGCGCCAGCAGCCAAGTTCAGGGGTTGGTCGAAAAACTGTTTTTT. This codes for CASSQVQGLVEKLFF.

This clonotype was counted between two and nine times. The gene calls are TRBV20-1 and TRBJ1-2; 8 bases agree with TRBD1. The CDR3 loop spans 14 amino acids. The V and J ends lost 3 bases and 2 bases, in that order; junction bases with no gene match: 5. The germline V gene encodes CDR1 DFQATT and CDR2 SNEGSKA (reference sequence). The CDR3 reads CSASYRQGNYGYTF. In DNA, the CDR3 is TGCAGTGCTAGTTATAGACAGGGGAACTATGGCTACACCTTC.

The chain joins TRBV20-1 to TRBJ2-7; D possibly matches TRBD1 or TRBD2 (5 bases each). V was clipped by 2 bases and J by 0 bases, with 11 bases between them. This CDR3 is 14 amino acids long. In germline, CDR1 is DFQATT, CDR2 SNEGSKA (reference sequence). CDR3 nucleotide sequence: TGCAGTGCTAGACGGGACCTAAGCTCCTACGAGCAGTACTTC. It specifies CSARRDLSSYEQYF.

The rearrangement links TRBV11-1 to TRBJ2-1; tentative D call: TRBD2 (7 bases). V was pared by 0 bases and J by 0 bases, with 18 bases between. Germline CDR1 SGHAT, CDR2 FQDESV (reference sequence). This CDR3 has 19 residues. The CDR3 loop reads CASSLARGLALISYNEQFF. The CDR3 DNA follows: TGTGCCAGCAGCTTAGCGCGGGGGCTAGCGTTGATCTCCTACAATGAGCAGTTCTTC.

This chain uses TRBV20-1 with TRBJ1-2; 7 nucleotides agree with TRBD1. The CDR3 totals 12 residues. Germline CDR1 is DFQATT and CDR2 is SNEGSKA (reference sequence). After removal of 4 bases from V and 6 bases from J, the junction contained 5 bases not matched to a gene. The DNA of the CDR3 is TGCAGTGCTATCACACAGGGGCATGGCTACACCTTC. The encoded protein is CSAITQGHGYTF.

The chain is built from TRBV7-9 and TRBJ2-1; 14 positions agree with TRBD2. CDR1 and CDR2 from the germline V gene are SEHNR and FQNEAQ (reference sequence). CDR3 size: 16 residues. The ends lost 3 bases at V and 11 bases at J; junction bases unmatched: 9. The CDR3 loop reads CASSLGSTSGREKQFF. In DNA form, the CDR3 reads TGTGCCAGCAGCTTGGGGTCGACTAGCGGGAGGGAAAAGCAGTTCTTC. The entire variable domain, with the rest obtained from reference TRBV7-9 and TRBJ2-1, is as follows: DTGVSQNPRHKITKRGQNVTFRCDPISEHNRLYWYRQTLGQGPEFLTYFQNEAQLEKSRLLSDRFSAERPKGSFSTLEIQRTEQGDSAMYLCASSLGSTSGREKQFFGPGTRLTVL.

V is TRBV29-1 and J is TRBJ2-7; unclear D gene. The CDR3 runs to 10 residues. V lost 4 bases, J lost 4 bases, and 5 bases lay in between. Germline-derived CDR1 and CDR2 are SQVTM and ANQGSEA. For the CDR3, the DNA is TGCAGCGTTGCGGAATACGAGCAGTACTTC. It specifies CSVAEYEQYF.

The table lists this clonotype with a few counts. The chain combines TRBV20-1 with TRBJ1-1; possible D gene TRBD1, 5 bases. The length of the CDR3 is 13 residues. The V and J ends lost 4 bases and 5 bases respectively, with 14 bases between them. Germline V gene data show CDR1 as DFQATT and CDR2 as SNEGSKA (reference sequence). The CDR3 loop is CSATGTVETEAFF. In nucleotides, the CDR3 is TGCAGTGCTACTGGGACGGTGGAGACTGAAGCTTTCTTT.

This clonotype was seen a handful of times. The V call is TRBV20-1, the J call TRBJ2-2; D is uncertain. Looked up from germline, CDR1 is DFQATT and CDR2 is SNEGSKA (reference sequence). The germline V and J ends were trimmed by 2 bases and 0 bases, with 7 bases remaining between them. The CDR3 extends over 14 amino acids. As DNA, the CDR3 is TGCAGTGCTAGACAGACTTCGAACACCGGGGAGCTGTTTTTT. Its protein product is CSARQTSNTGELFF.

CDR3 coding DNA: TGCGCCAGCAGTGAGACGGCGGGGGCCAACGTCCTGACTTTC. This encodes CASSETAGANVLTF. The chain carries TRBV10-1 and TRBJ2-6; D uncertain. CDR3 length: 14 amino acids. Deletions cut 2 bases from V and 4 bases from J, with 6 bases between. The germline V gene encodes CDR1 WNHNN and CDR2 SYGVQD (reference sequence).

The rearrangement joins TRBV7-3 to TRBJ2-2, with TRBD2 matching 15 bases. Unmatched junction bases numbered 2, after V lost 5 bases and J lost 1 base. The CDR3 covers 17 residues. Germline V lookup: CDR1 SGHTA, CDR2 FQGTGA. CDR3 sequence: CASSRTSGGVNTGELFF. Written as DNA, the CDR3 is TGTGCCAGCAGCCGGACTAGCGGGGGGGTGAACACCGGGGAGCTGTTTTTT.

The CDR3 DNA sequence: TGCAGTGCTAGAACGGGGGGGGCTAGCGTAAACGCCTACGAGCAGTACTTC. Its translation is CSARTGGASVNAYEQYF. J is TRBJ2-7 and V is TRBV20-1, with TRBD2 matching 8 bases. Losses at the gene ends were 2 bases for V and 2 bases for J; bases not matched to a gene: 14. This CDR3 spans 17 amino acids. CDR1 and CDR2 (germline): DFQATT, SNEGSKA (reference sequence).

This clonotype was seen only a few times. DNA of the CDR3: TGCGCCAGCAGCCGCGAAACAGGGAGCTCTGGAAACACCATATATTTT. It translates to CASSRETGSSGNTIYF. The rearrangement uses TRBV4-3 and TRBJ1-3, with D tentatively TRBD1 (6 bases). The germline V gene encodes CDR1 LGHNA and CDR2 YSLEER. CDR3 length: 16 amino acids. Trimming removed 4 bases from V and 0 bases from J, with 13 bases in between.

J is TRBJ2-1 and V is TRBV6-2 or TRBV6-3; D is ambiguous. The CDR3 length is 15 residues. Trimming stripped 5 bases from V and 5 bases from J, with 16 bases between. Germline values: CDR1 MNHEY, CDR2 SVGEGT. In DNA form, the CDR3 reads TGTGCCAGCAGTACCTTGACTGGCCTTCACAATGAGCAGTTCTTC. This encodes CASSTLTGLHNEQFF.

This clonotype was observed a few times. J is TRBJ1-1 and V is TRBV4-3, with D uncertain. Germline CDR1 reads LGHNA; CDR2 reads YSLEER. The CDR3 spans 13 residues. Deletions cut 3 bases from V and 3 bases from J, with 8 bases between. CDR3 residues: CASSQRVDTEAFF. The CDR3 DNA reads TGCGCCAGCAGCCAGAGGGTGGACACTGAAGCTTTCTTT.

This clonotype appeared many times. The genes are TRBV10-3 and TRBJ2-1; 8 nucleotides agree with TRBD2. Germline lookup yields CDR1 ENHRY and CDR2 SYGVKD. This CDR3 comprises 14 residues. V dropped 6 bases and J dropped 1; count of bases not matched to a gene: 2. CDR3 in amino acids: CAISRGGSYNEQFF. The CDR3 DNA sequence: TGTGCCATCAGCCGGGGGGGGTCCTACAATGAGCAGTTCTTC.

This clonotype was counted a few times. The chain recombines TRBV5-1 with TRBJ2-1, with D possibly matching TRBD2 (7 bases). This CDR3 contains 15 residues. V was clipped by 0 bases and J by 9 bases, with 16 bases between them. CDR1 and CDR2 (germline): SGHRS, YFSETQ. The CDR3 region has the DNA TGCGCCAGCAGCTTGGCTACCGTAGGGGGGGTTGAGCAGTTCTTC. It translates to CASSLATVGGVEQFF.

The rearrangement links TRBV18 to TRBJ2-7; TRBD1 aligns across 9 bases. CDR3 length: 15 residues. After removal of 4 bases from V and 5 bases from J, the junction contained 9 bases not matched to a gene. The germline V gene has CDR1 KGHSH and CDR2 LQKENI. The CDR3 DNA reads TGTGCCAGCTCACGTACAGGGGGCGAAGTCGACGAGCAGTACTTC. Residues: CASSRTGGEVDEQYF.

There are a few counts of this clonotype. The chain combines TRBV12-3 or TRBV12-4 with TRBJ2-2, with D unclear. The length of the CDR3 is 13 residues. Trimming shortened V by 3 bases and J by 4 bases, and 6 bases separated the two germline ends. The CDR3 nucleotides are TGTGCCAGCAGTTTCCTTAGCACCGGGGAGCTGTTTTTT. Its translation: CASSFLSTGELFF.

The genes are TRBV18 and TRBJ1-5; 7 bases are a match to TRBD1. The CDR3 sequence is 13 residues long. Germline V lookup: CDR1 KGHSH, CDR2 LQKENI. The V and J ends lost 8 bases and 7 bases, in that order; junction bases with no gene match: 8. CDR3 region: CASQVQGWQPQHF. The CDR3 DNA reads TGTGCCAGCCAAGTACAGGGGTGGCAGCCCCAGCATTTT.

The chain employs TRBV5-6 and TRBJ2-3; a possible D gene is TRBD2 (6 bases). The CDR3 contains 15 residues. Germline V CDR1 and CDR2: SGHDT, YYEEEE. Trimming left V 6 bases short and J 6 bases short, with 20 bases between. Here the CDR3 reads CASNRWTNPRDTQYF. The CDR3 DNA follows: TGTGCCAGCAACCGTTGGACTAACCCGAGGGATACGCAGTATTTT. Full variable domain (remainder filled in from reference TRBV5-6 and TRBJ2-3): DAGVTQSPTHLIKTRGQQVTLRCSPKSGHDTVSWYQQALGQGPQFIFQYYEEEERQRGNFPDRFSGHQFPNYSSELNVNALLLGDSALYLCASNRWTNPRDTQYFGPGTRLTVL.

The chain employs TRBV5-1 and TRBJ2-1; the D is unclear. There are 17 residues in the CDR3. Germline CDR1 and CDR2: SGHRS and YFSETQ. The V end was cut by 0 bases, the J end by 3 bases, with 16 bases between. CDR3 in amino acids: CASSLGSPAANYNEQFF. CDR3 bases: TGCGCCAGCAGCTTGGGGTCGCCGGCGGCTAACTACAATGAGCAGTTCTTC. Drawing the rest from reference TRBV5-1 and TRBJ2-1, the complete variable domain is KAGVTQTPRYLIKTRGQQVTLSCSPISGHRSVSWYQQTPGQGLQFLFEYFSETQRNKGNFPGRFSGRQFSNSRSEMNVSTLELGDSALYLCASSLGSPAANYNEQFFGPGTRLTVL.

The V gene is TRBV10-1, the J gene TRBJ2-3; D could derive from TRBD1 or TRBD2 (6 bases each). V lost 0 bases to trimming and J lost 4 bases, with 17 bases between them. This CDR3 comprises 17 residues. Germline loops: CDR1 WNHNN, CDR2 SYGVQD (reference sequence). CDR3 region: CASSESGRGPFSDTQYF. The CDR3 bases are TGCGCCAGCAGTGAGTCGGGACGGGGGCCCTTCTCAGATACGCAGTATTTT.

This clonotype was seen repeatedly, ten times or more. This sequence joins TRBV14 and TRBJ2-1; weak D call: TRBD2 (5 bases). Trimming stripped 1 base from V and 10 bases from J, with 20 bases between. CDR1 and CDR2 from the germline V gene are SGHDN and FVKESK. The CDR3 runs 16 residues. CDR3: CASSQVTGIKVSEQFF. CDR3 nucleotide sequence: TGTGCCAGCAGCCAAGTTACCGGGATCAAAGTGAGCGAGCAGTTCTTC.

V usage is TRBV4-2 and J usage is TRBJ1-1, with 9 nucleotides matching TRBD1. CDR1 and CDR2 from the germline V gene are LGHNA and YNFKEQ. V lost 2 bases and J lost 4; bases outside the gene matches: 14. The CDR3 runs 18 residues. The DNA of the CDR3 is TGTGCCAGCAGCCAAAACCATGCCGGGACAGGGAAGGGCACTGAAGCTTTCTTT. Its protein product is CASSQNHAGTGKGTEAFF.